Each of the 5 T cell receptor beta chains below was sequenced from the same sample in a study of blood T cell repertoires in COVID-19. Method: immunoSEQ multiplex PCR; TCRdb's copy keeps in-frame clones and lacks some. This sample has hundreds of thousands of clones, with around nine tenths found just once. The sample taken for sequencing was peripheral blood. The receptors were sampled from a woman in her sixties or seventies with COVID-19, enrolled during active disease.

The chain has TRBV6-5 and TRBJ1-4, with 7 bases aligning to TRBD1. This CDR3 is built from 15 residues. J gave up 4 bases and V 7 bases, and 9 bases lay outside the gene matches. Germline CDR1 is MNHEY and CDR2 is SVGAGI. This CDR3 is CASTYPRGDNEKLFF. The CDR3 region has the DNA TGTGCCAGCACCTATCCCAGGGGGGATAATGAAAAACTGTTTTTT.

The chain links TRBV19 to TRBJ1-3, with D possibly being TRBD1 (5 bases). Trimming removed 5 bases from V and 7 bases from J, with 18 bases in between. Looked up from germline, CDR1 is LNHDA and CDR2 is SQIVND (reference sequence). The length of the CDR3 is 15 residues. The DNA for the CDR3 is TGTGCCAGTAGTCCGGCCGGGACTATCGGGAACACCATATATTTT. It translates to CASSPAGTIGNTIYF.

J is TRBJ2-5 and V is TRBV30; tentative D call: TRBD2 (6 bases). The CDR3 is made up of 13 amino acids. Germline assignment: CDR1 GTSNPN and CDR2 SVGIG (reference sequence). V lost 3 bases, J lost 4 bases, and 12 bases lay in between. The CDR3 reads CAWSVTGVETQYF. The DNA of the CDR3 is TGTGCCTGGAGCGTTACGGGGGTAGAGACCCAGTACTTC.

This chain connects TRBV10-1 to TRBJ2-3, with D perhaps matching TRBD2 (6 bases). The CDR3 spans 14 residues. V was shortened by 3 bases and J by 0 bases, with 7 bases between the two germline ends. Looked up from germline, CDR1 is WNHNN and CDR2 is SYGVQD (reference sequence). CDR3: CASSEGTSTDTQYF. CDR3 DNA sequence: TGCGCCAGCAGTGAAGGGACTAGCACAGATACGCAGTATTTT.

The chain couples TRBV5-4 to TRBJ1-6; 8 nucleotides agree with TRBD1. After removal of 4 bases from V and 2 bases from J, the junction contained 8 bases not matched to a gene. CDR1 is SGHNT and CDR2 is YYREEE in the germline V gene (reference sequence). There are 17 residues in the CDR3. This chain's CDR3 is CASSPTTGDAYNSPLHF. As DNA, the CDR3 is TGTGCCAGCAGCCCGACGACAGGGGACGCCTATAATTCACCCCTCCACTTT.